This section outlines one TCR beta chain sequence together with its context. Its antigen remains unidentified. Repertoires were generated with immunoSEQ multiplex PCR, while TCRdb's copy carries only in-frame clones and drops some. The sample includes about 130,000 clones, around nine tenths of them seen just once. The record originates from a study of cytomegalovirus exposure and HLA in healthy donors. Study-level results: The study recorded 150 to 200 TCR beta chains that were cytomegalovirus-associated.

Between the trimmed V and J ends, which lost 6 bases and 4 bases, there was a span of 15 bases. CDR3 length equals 14 residues. Looked up from germline, CDR1 is LNHDA and CDR2 is SQIVND (reference sequence). This receptor was taken from a man aged 30-40 years in good health and CMV-seronegative. Sequencing was carried out using PBMCs. V is TRBV19 and J is TRBJ2-5; unclear D gene. The CDR3: CASSMTRTIETQYF. CDR3 coding DNA: TGTGCCAGTAGCATGACACGAACAATAGAGACCCAGTACTTC.